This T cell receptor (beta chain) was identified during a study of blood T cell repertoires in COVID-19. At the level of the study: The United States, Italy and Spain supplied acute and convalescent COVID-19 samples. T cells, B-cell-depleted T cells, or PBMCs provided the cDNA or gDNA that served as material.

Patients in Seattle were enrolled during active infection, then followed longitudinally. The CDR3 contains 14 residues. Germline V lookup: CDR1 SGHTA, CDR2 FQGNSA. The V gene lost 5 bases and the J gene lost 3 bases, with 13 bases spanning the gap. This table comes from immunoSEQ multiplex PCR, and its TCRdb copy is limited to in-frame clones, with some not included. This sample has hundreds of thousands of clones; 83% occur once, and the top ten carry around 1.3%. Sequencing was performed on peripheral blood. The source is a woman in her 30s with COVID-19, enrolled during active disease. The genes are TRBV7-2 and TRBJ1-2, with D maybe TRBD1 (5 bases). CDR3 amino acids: CASSPQGEYYGYTF. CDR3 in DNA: TGTGCCAGCAGCCCCCAGGGTGAATACTATGGCTACACCTTC.